The rows below give T cell receptor beta chains drawn from one sample of a study of blood T cells in healthy people across ages. One entry per CDR3 protein results from TCRdb running MiXCR on the 5' RACE reads. In the table there are roughly 1.5 million distinct CDR3 sequences, 35% to 45% of which are singletons. Source material: blood. These TCRs come from a woman aged 18-30 years in good health. The CDR3 runs from the conserved cysteine through the conserved F or W. Each record gives: V gene, D gene, J gene, clone size, CDR3 protein, CDR3 DNA. A D gene is named only where the DNA matches it firmly. Only some rows state a clone size, as once, few, many or a class for expanded clones.

v_call: TRBV10-3
d_call: TRBD1
j_call: TRBJ1-2
clone_size: -
cdr3_aa: CTIRQGRLYGYTF
cdr3_nt: TGTACCATACGACAGGGGCGACTCTATGGCTACACCTTC

v_call: TRBV12-3/TRBV12-4
d_call: -
j_call: TRBJ1-5
clone_size: many
cdr3_aa: CASSLNREGNQPQHF
cdr3_nt: TGTGCCAGCAGTTTAAACAGGGAGGGCAATCAGCCCCAGCATTTT

v_call: TRBV28
d_call: -
j_call: TRBJ2-5
clone_size: -
cdr3_aa: CASKEEAETQYF
cdr3_nt: TGTGCCAGCAAGGAGGAGGCAGAGACCCAGTACTTC

v_call: TRBV28
d_call: TRBD1
j_call: TRBJ2-7
clone_size: -
cdr3_aa: CASSLGQGANYNEQYF
cdr3_nt: TGTGCCAGCAGTTTAGGACAGGGGGCGAATTACAATGAGCAGTACTTC

v_call: TRBV20-1
d_call: TRBD1
j_call: TRBJ1-1
clone_size: -
cdr3_aa: CSAASPRQGSSEAFF
cdr3_nt: TGCAGTGCTGCCTCACCCCGACAGGGATCCTCTGAAGCTTTCTTT

v_call: TRBV20-1
d_call: -
j_call: TRBJ2-7
clone_size: -
cdr3_aa: CSARVFVGYEQYF
cdr3_nt: TGCAGTGCTAGGGTATTCGTCGGCTACGAGCAGTACTTC

v_call: TRBV12-3/TRBV12-4
d_call: -
j_call: TRBJ1-4
clone_size: few
cdr3_aa: CASTQRGGQGEKLFF
cdr3_nt: TGTGCCAGCACGCAGAGGGGGGGCCAAGGAGAAAAACTGTTTTTT

v_call: TRBV5-6
d_call: -
j_call: TRBJ2-1
clone_size: many
cdr3_aa: CASSLMGGGENEQFF
cdr3_nt: TGTGCCAGCAGCTTGATGGGAGGTGGGGAGAATGAGCAGTTCTTC

v_call: TRBV28
d_call: TRBD1
j_call: TRBJ2-1
clone_size: -
cdr3_aa: CASSSPSRTGDRVTQFF
cdr3_nt: TGTGCCAGCAGTAGCCCTTCCAGGACAGGGGATAGGGTGACCCAGTTCTTC

v_call: TRBV7-8
d_call: -
j_call: TRBJ2-7
clone_size: -
cdr3_aa: CTSSFRRNSYEQYF
cdr3_nt: TGTACCAGCAGCTTTAGACGGAACTCCTACGAGCAGTACTTC

v_call: TRBV24-1
d_call: TRBD2
j_call: TRBJ2-1
clone_size: -
cdr3_aa: CATSAAGRANEQFF
cdr3_nt: TGTGCCACCAGTGCCGCCGGGAGGGCTAATGAGCAGTTCTTC

v_call: TRBV20-1
d_call: -
j_call: TRBJ1-6
clone_size: -
cdr3_aa: CSARAPLQGRNSPLHF
cdr3_nt: TGCAGTGCTAGAGCTCCTTTACAGGGAAGGAATTCACCCCTCCACTTT

v_call: TRBV29-1
d_call: -
j_call: TRBJ2-4
clone_size: few
cdr3_aa: CSGSLGFKNIQYF
cdr3_nt: TGCAGCGGTAGTTTGGGGTTCAAAAACATTCAGTACTTC

v_call: TRBV12-3/TRBV12-4
d_call: TRBD2
j_call: TRBJ2-1
clone_size: -
cdr3_aa: CASRTGGIWDEQFF
cdr3_nt: TGTGCCAGCAGGACGGGGGGGATTTGGGATGAGCAGTTCTTC

v_call: TRBV7-2
d_call: TRBD2
j_call: TRBJ2-3
clone_size: few
cdr3_aa: CASSPYPGGGDTQYF
cdr3_nt: TGTGCCAGCAGCCCCTATCCGGGAGGAGGAGATACGCAGTATTTT

v_call: TRBV12-3/TRBV12-4
d_call: -
j_call: TRBJ2-3
clone_size: -
cdr3_aa: CASLIGLARTDMQYF
cdr3_nt: TGTGCCAGCCTTATAGGGCTAGCCCGCACAGATATGCAGTATTTT

v_call: TRBV20-1
d_call: TRBD1
j_call: TRBJ2-3
clone_size: -
cdr3_aa: CSARRTGRTDTQYF
cdr3_nt: TGCAGTGCTAGGCGGACAGGGCGCACAGATACGCAGTATTTT

v_call: TRBV12-3/TRBV12-4
d_call: -
j_call: TRBJ1-1
clone_size: few
cdr3_aa: CASTPRGLGTEAFF
cdr3_nt: TGTGCCAGCACCCCTCGAGGGTTGGGCACTGAAGCTTTCTTT

v_call: TRBV5-1
d_call: -
j_call: TRBJ1-6
clone_size: -
cdr3_aa: CASSAGENSPLHF
cdr3_nt: TGCGCCAGCAGCGCGGGGGAAAATTCACCCCTCCACTTT

v_call: TRBV20-1
d_call: -
j_call: TRBJ2-7
clone_size: once
cdr3_aa: CGARESGTQVYEQYF
cdr3_nt: TGCGGTGCTAGAGAATCCGGGACACAAGTCTACGAGCAGTACTTC

v_call: TRBV5-1
d_call: -
j_call: TRBJ2-6
clone_size: -
cdr3_aa: CASSLTAAGANVLTF
cdr3_nt: TGCGCCAGCAGCTTGACGGCAGCTGGGGCCAACGTCCTGACTTTC

v_call: TRBV3-1
d_call: -
j_call: TRBJ2-7
clone_size: -
cdr3_aa: CASSQPLIHEQYF
cdr3_nt: TGTGCCAGCAGCCAACCGCTCATCCATGAGCAGTACTTC

v_call: TRBV9
d_call: TRBD1
j_call: TRBJ2-7
clone_size: -
cdr3_aa: CASSRFQGAGTYEQYF
cdr3_nt: TGTGCCAGCAGCAGGTTCCAGGGGGCTGGGACCTACGAGCAGTACTTC

v_call: TRBV4-3
d_call: TRBD1
j_call: TRBJ1-6
clone_size: -
cdr3_aa: CASSQDTGANSPLHF
cdr3_nt: TGCGCCAGCAGCCAAGATACAGGGGCTAATTCACCCCTCCACTTT

v_call: TRBV4-1
d_call: -
j_call: TRBJ2-7
clone_size: -
cdr3_aa: CASSQASGPRPREQYF
cdr3_nt: TGCGCCAGCAGCCAAGCCTCCGGCCCTCGCCCCCGCGAGCAGTACTTC

v_call: TRBV24-1
d_call: -
j_call: TRBJ2-7
clone_size: -
cdr3_aa: CATSDARKIYNEQYF
cdr3_nt: TGTGCCACCAGTGATGCCCGGAAAATCTACAATGAGCAGTACTTC

v_call: TRBV4-2
d_call: -
j_call: TRBJ2-1
clone_size: few
cdr3_aa: CASSQAHNEQFF
cdr3_nt: TGTGCCAGCAGCCAGGCCCACAATGAGCAGTTCTTC

v_call: TRBV12-3/TRBV12-4
d_call: TRBD1
j_call: TRBJ1-6
clone_size: -
cdr3_aa: CASSLAGGLGSPLHF
cdr3_nt: TGTGCCAGCAGTTTGGCAGGGGGCTTGGGTTCACCCCTCCACTTT

v_call: TRBV6-2/TRBV6-3
d_call: -
j_call: TRBJ1-5
clone_size: -
cdr3_aa: CASSLAGGRNQPQHF
cdr3_nt: TGTGCCAGCAGTTTGGCCGGGGGCCGCAATCAGCCCCAGCATTTT

v_call: TRBV20-1
d_call: TRBD2
j_call: TRBJ2-1
clone_size: -
cdr3_aa: CSASGLEHVNEQFF
cdr3_nt: TGCAGTGCCTCGGGACTAGAGCACGTCAATGAGCAGTTCTTC

v_call: TRBV7-9
d_call: -
j_call: TRBJ2-3
clone_size: -
cdr3_aa: CASSFSSRPDTQYF
cdr3_nt: TGTGCCAGCAGCTTTTCTTCTAGACCAGATACGCAGTATTTT

v_call: TRBV29-1
d_call: TRBD1
j_call: TRBJ2-4
clone_size: -
cdr3_aa: CSVATWTGGRQYF
cdr3_nt: TGCAGCGTGGCCACCTGGACAGGGGGTAGGCAGTACTTC

v_call: TRBV29-1
d_call: -
j_call: TRBJ2-5
clone_size: -
cdr3_aa: CSVWRRETQYF
cdr3_nt: TGCAGCGTGTGGAGGAGGGAGACCCAGTACTTC

v_call: TRBV20-1
d_call: -
j_call: TRBJ2-7
clone_size: -
cdr3_aa: CSASSPGLFGYEQYF
cdr3_nt: TGCAGTGCTAGTAGCCCTGGGTTGTTTGGCTACGAGCAGTACTTC

v_call: TRBV21-1
d_call: -
j_call: TRBJ1-6
clone_size: -
cdr3_aa: CAPEVGGKSNSPLHF
cdr3_nt: TGTGCCCCCGAGGTAGGGGGAAAGAGTAATTCACCCCTCCACTTT

v_call: TRBV6-2/TRBV6-3
d_call: TRBD2
j_call: TRBJ2-1
clone_size: -
cdr3_aa: CASKRLAASNEQFF
cdr3_nt: TGTGCCAGCAAGAGACTAGCGGCCTCCAATGAGCAGTTCTTC

v_call: TRBV21-1
d_call: -
j_call: TRBJ2-5
clone_size: -
cdr3_aa: CASSPRTSGVTETQYF
cdr3_nt: TGTGCCAGCAGCCCTCGGACTAGCGGGGTTACAGAGACCCAGTACTTC

v_call: TRBV24-1
d_call: -
j_call: TRBJ1-2
clone_size: -
cdr3_aa: CATSDSGEGVYGYTF
cdr3_nt: TGTGCCACCAGTGATTCTGGCGAGGGGGTCTATGGCTACACCTTC

v_call: TRBV7-3
d_call: -
j_call: TRBJ1-1
clone_size: -
cdr3_aa: CASSHAVGTEAFF
cdr3_nt: TGTGCCAGCAGCCACGCCGTTGGTACTGAAGCTTTCTTT

v_call: TRBV18
d_call: -
j_call: TRBJ2-3
clone_size: -
cdr3_aa: CASTQGVSPDTQYF
cdr3_nt: TGTGCCAGCACCCAGGGTGTTTCCCCAGATACGCAGTATTTT

v_call: TRBV7-2
d_call: -
j_call: TRBJ2-7
clone_size: -
cdr3_aa: CASSLSSDGYEQYF
cdr3_nt: TGTGCCAGCAGCTTATCCTCGGACGGATACGAGCAGTACTTC

v_call: TRBV5-1
d_call: TRBD1
j_call: TRBJ1-4
clone_size: -
cdr3_aa: CASSLAGDSYWFF
cdr3_nt: TGCGCCAGCAGCTTGGCCGGGGACAGTTATTGGTTTTTT

v_call: TRBV27
d_call: -
j_call: TRBJ1-6
clone_size: -
cdr3_aa: CASGLYNSPLHF
cdr3_nt: TGTGCCAGCGGGTTATATAATTCACCCCTCCACTTT

v_call: TRBV5-1
d_call: -
j_call: TRBJ2-1
clone_size: -
cdr3_aa: CASSLKGGQFF
cdr3_nt: TGCGCCAGCAGCTTAAAGGGGGGGCAGTTCTTC

v_call: TRBV7-2
d_call: -
j_call: TRBJ1-5
clone_size: -
cdr3_aa: CASSLQLQGYQLQHF
cdr3_nt: TGTGCCAGCAGCCTCCAACTCCAGGGTTATCAGCTCCAGCATTTT

v_call: TRBV20-1
d_call: -
j_call: TRBJ1-1
clone_size: -
cdr3_aa: CSALRAVTNTEAFF
cdr3_nt: TGCAGTGCCCTAAGAGCGGTGACGAACACTGAAGCTTTCTTT

v_call: TRBV4-2
d_call: -
j_call: TRBJ2-3
clone_size: -
cdr3_aa: CASSHTGPLGTDTQYF
cdr3_nt: TGTGCCAGCAGCCATACCGGGCCCCTCGGCACAGATACGCAGTATTTT

v_call: TRBV4-1
d_call: -
j_call: TRBJ2-3
clone_size: -
cdr3_aa: CASSQEGVLDTQYF
cdr3_nt: TGCGCCAGCAGCCAAGAGGGGGTACTGGATACGCAGTATTTT

v_call: TRBV24-1
d_call: TRBD2
j_call: TRBJ2-1
clone_size: -
cdr3_aa: CATSGTSGGPSEQFF
cdr3_nt: TGTGCCACCAGTGGGACTAGCGGGGGGCCTTCTGAGCAGTTCTTC

v_call: TRBV15
d_call: -
j_call: TRBJ2-7
clone_size: -
cdr3_aa: CATSRLTTGSYEQYF
cdr3_nt: TGTGCCACCAGCAGACTGACGACTGGATCCTACGAGCAGTACTTC

v_call: TRBV4-1
d_call: -
j_call: TRBJ2-3
clone_size: -
cdr3_aa: CASTPIKGEVTDTQYF
cdr3_nt: TGCGCCAGCACGCCAATAAAGGGGGAGGTCACAGATACGCAGTATTTT

v_call: TRBV12-3/TRBV12-4
d_call: TRBD2
j_call: TRBJ2-1
clone_size: -
cdr3_aa: CASSMGLAGGLDYNEQFF
cdr3_nt: TGTGCCAGCAGCATGGGACTAGCGGGGGGGCTAGATTACAATGAGCAGTTCTTC

v_call: TRBV4-3
d_call: TRBD2
j_call: TRBJ2-3
clone_size: -
cdr3_aa: CASSQLQLTSGRSGGGTDTQYF
cdr3_nt: TGCGCCAGCAGCCAACTTCAATTGACTAGCGGGAGATCGGGTGGGGGCACAGATACGCAGTATTTT

v_call: TRBV9
d_call: TRBD2
j_call: TRBJ2-1
clone_size: many
cdr3_aa: CASSVAGGPYEQFF
cdr3_nt: TGTGCCAGCAGCGTAGCGGGGGGGCCGTATGAGCAGTTCTTC

v_call: TRBV7-2
d_call: -
j_call: TRBJ2-3
clone_size: many
cdr3_aa: CASSLGPSTDTQYF
cdr3_nt: TGTGCCAGCAGTCTCGGGCCTAGCACAGATACGCAGTATTTT

v_call: TRBV12-3/TRBV12-4
d_call: -
j_call: TRBJ2-5
clone_size: few
cdr3_aa: CASSLAQAEQYF
cdr3_nt: TGTGCCAGCAGTTTAGCGCAGGCTGAGCAGTACTTC

v_call: TRBV3-1
d_call: -
j_call: TRBJ2-2
clone_size: few
cdr3_aa: CASNLAVGELFF
cdr3_nt: TGTGCCAGCAACTTAGCCGTCGGGGAGCTGTTTTTT

v_call: TRBV4-3
d_call: TRBD1
j_call: TRBJ1-5
clone_size: -
cdr3_aa: CASSQGPRTGENQPQHF
cdr3_nt: TGCGCCAGCAGCCAAGGTCCCCGGACAGGGGAAAATCAGCCCCAGCATTTT